The 13 T cell receptor beta chains presented below share a single source sample, sequenced in a study of T cell repertoires in cytomegalovirus infection. MiXCR, run by TCRdb on the reads, gives a single entry per CDR3 protein. In the table there are 680,000 or so distinct CDR3 sequences, around 30% of which are singletons. Their target antigens are unknown. Specimen: cultured PBMCs, collected from culture after CMV antigen stimulation. The source of these receptors is a human donor in good health (CMV status not recorded). Some clones in this sample may be carry-over from other donors' samples.

The chain carries TRBV28 and TRBJ1-1, with a possible D match to TRBD1 (5 bases). V lost 4 bases to trimming and J lost 2 bases, with 14 bases between them. CDR1 is MDHEN and CDR2 is SYDVKM in the germline V gene. The CDR3 is 15 amino acids. This CDR3 reads CASSYPGTVNTEAFF. CDR3 DNA sequence: TGTGCCAGCAGTTACCCCGGGACGGTAAACACTGAAGCTTTCTTT.

The rearrangement links TRBV27 to TRBJ2-3, with TRBD1 matching over 7 bases. Germline values: CDR1 MNHEY, CDR2 SMNVEV (reference sequence). J gave up 4 bases and V 4 bases, and 14 bases lay outside the gene matches. This CDR3 is 17 amino acids long. Here the CDR3 DNA reads TGTGCCAGCAGTTATGATTTGACAGGGAGTGGAGCAGATACGCAGTATTTT. It specifies CASSYDLTGSGADTQYF.

There are a few counts of this clonotype. V is TRBV7-8 and J is TRBJ1-3, with unresolved D. The CDR3 sequence is 19 residues long. Germline CDR1 and CDR2: SGHVS and FQNEAQ. The germline V and J ends were trimmed by 0 bases and 2 bases, with 20 bases remaining between them. The CDR3 DNA reads as TGTGCCAGCAGCTTAGCGCGAGTTAGGAAAAGGGATGCTGGAAACACCATATATTTT. Translating it yields CASSLARVRKRDAGNTIYF.

This chain links TRBV29-1 with TRBJ1-6; D remains ambiguous. The germline V and J ends were trimmed by 4 bases and 4 bases, with 8 bases remaining between them. The CDR3 consists of 13 residues. Per germline, CDR1 SQVTM and CDR2 ANQGSEA. Here the CDR3 reads CSVVRQYNSPLHF. The CDR3 nucleotides read TGCAGCGTTGTGAGGCAATATAATTCACCCCTCCACTTT.

The rearrangement links TRBV7-9 to TRBJ2-1; 7 positions agree with TRBD2. Per the germline V gene, CDR1 is SEHNR and CDR2 is FQNEAQ (reference sequence). V dropped 3 bases and J dropped 2; count of bases not matched to a gene: 4. CDR3 length: 15 residues. CDR3: CASSFLAETYNEQFF. DNA of the CDR3: TGTGCCAGCAGCTTCCTAGCGGAAACCTACAATGAGCAGTTCTTC.

The DNA for the CDR3 is TGTGCCAGCAGTGAAGAGGGGTGGCCCCAGCATTTT. Protein: CASSEEGWPQHF. This chain joins TRBV2 and TRBJ1-5; a weak D match, TRBD1 (5 bases). The V end was cut by 1 base, the J end by 9 bases, with 7 bases between. CDR1 is SNHLY, CDR2 FYNNEI, per germline. The length of the CDR3 is 12 residues.

This clonotype was recorded at least ten times. V gene TRBV7-2 combines with J gene TRBJ2-1; no reliable D call. This CDR3 is built from 13 residues. Germline V gives CDR1 SGHTA, CDR2 FQGNSA. Trimming shortened V by 4 bases and J by 15 bases, and 19 bases separated the two germline ends. DNA for the CDR3: TGTGCCAGCAGCTCGACGAGGAGCCCCGGCCGGTTCTTC. Its protein product is CASSSTRSPGRFF.

This rearrangement joins TRBV6-5 to TRBJ1-1; weak D call: TRBD1 (5 bases). The V gene lost 6 bases and the J gene lost 2 bases, with 13 bases spanning the gap. Germline V gene data show CDR1 as MNHEY and CDR2 as SVGAGI. The CDR3 covers 14 residues. The CDR3 loop reads CASSPGQSNTEAFF. CDR3 nucleotide sequence: TGTGCCAGCAGCCCGGGGCAGTCCAACACTGAAGCTTTCTTT.

Here the CDR3 DNA reads TGTGCCAGCTGGGTAGACAGGCAATCGTACTCAAATCAGCCCCAGCATTTT. Amino acids: CASWVDRQSYSNQPQHF. The chain links TRBV2 to TRBJ1-5; a possible D gene is TRBD1 (6 bases). V gave up 8 bases and J gave up 4 bases, with 24 bases separating them. The CDR3 length is 17 residues. Germline V CDR1 and CDR2: SNHLY, FYNNEI. Full variable domain (missing parts from reference TRBV2 and TRBJ1-5): EPEVTQTPSHQVTQMGQEVILRCVPISNHLYFYWYRQILGQKVEFLVSFYNNEISEKSEIFDDQFSVERPDGSNFTLKIRSTKLEDSAMYFCASWVDRQSYSNQPQHFGDGTRLSIL.

This clonotype was detected a few times. The chain couples TRBV28 to TRBJ2-7; D gene ambiguous. Germline V CDR1 and CDR2: MDHEN, SYDVKM. The CDR3 loop spans 13 amino acids. Trimming stripped 3 bases from V and 7 bases from J, with 13 bases between. Here the CDR3 DNA reads TGTGCCAGCAGTTTCCCGGCCACCGGTGAGCAGTACTTC. It yields the protein CASSFPATGEQYF.

This chain connects TRBV29-1 to TRBJ2-3; D possibly corresponds to TRBD2 (5 bases). Trimming stripped 4 bases from V and 3 bases from J, with 11 bases between. The CDR3 extends over 13 amino acids. The germline CDR1 and CDR2 sequences are SQVTM and ANQGSEA. The CDR3 bases are TGCAGCGTTGGGACTCCTGGTACAGATACGCAGTATTTT. The encoded protein is CSVGTPGTDTQYF.

The chain joins TRBV15 to TRBJ2-5, with 14 bases fitting TRBD2. Germline V CDR1 and CDR2: LNHNV, YYDKDF (reference sequence). The CDR3 spans 18 residues. Trimming took 1 base from V and 0 from J; bases not matched to a gene: 4. For the CDR3, the DNA is TGTGCCACCAGCAGAGGAGGGACTAGCGGGAGTTACCAAGAGACCCAGTACTTC. This sequence encodes CATSRGGTSGSYQETQYF.

V gene TRBV20-1 combines with J gene TRBJ2-7; tentative D call: TRBD2 (6 bases). V shed 5 bases and J shed 7 bases, with 21 bases lying between them. The CDR3 runs to 14 residues. CDR1 is DFQATT and CDR2 is SNEGSKA in the germline V gene (reference sequence). The CDR3 sequence: CSAPTRTTTGEQYF. Written as DNA, the CDR3 is TGCAGTGCTCCTACTAGGACTACCACCGGGGAGCAGTACTTC.